Below, one T cell receptor beta chain is given with its context. There are many counts of this clonotype. Its target antigen remains unknown. Base quality data are lacking; no much larger clone is found one base away. The data stem from a study of T-cell reconstitution after alpha-beta-depleted transplantation in children (dated by TCRdb to the mid-2010s). Regarding the research as a whole: Using TCR repertoire profiling, the study quantitatively followed how T-cell immune reconstitution unfolded in children after TCRalphabeta/CD19-depleted allogeneic hematopoietic cell transplantation.

Via the germline V gene (reference sequence), CDR1 is DFQATT and CDR2 SNEGSKA. Its CDR3 holds 12 amino acids, cysteine through phenylalanine. Just the 36-base CDR3 DNA is kept, in frame starting at base 1. V lost 3 bases and J lost 3 bases; the stretch between them is 6 bases long. The sample's treatment or condition label, in plain terms: allogeneic hematopoietic cell transplantation with graft depleted of TCRalphabeta T cells and CD19 B cells. Transplant recipients were children who received TCRalphabeta/CD19-depleted allogeneic hematopoietic cell grafts. The full study reports these points: In some patients, the high TCRbeta diversity seen at day 60 was put down to recipient T cells and intrathymic progenitors that had survived conditioning. Hyperexpanded clone frequencies declined over subsequent months; after one year, T-cell counts and TCRbeta diversity were mostly attributed to newly produced T cells. The apparently early alphabetaT-cell count recovery about two months after transplant was reportedly dependent on only several hundred rapidly expanded clones derived from non-depleted graft cells.

The library relied on PCR. Sequencer: Illumina HiSeq 2500. Molecular barcoding was employed in the preparation of TCR libraries, with unique molecular identifiers being used to normalize TCRbeta repertoire quantification. The public reads were run again by TCRdb, first through fastp at Q25 and then through MiXCR, and only productive beta chains were kept. Every CDR3 protein is listed once, alongside the most common genes and DNA of its rows. In all, the sample holds 210,000 or so distinct CDR3 sequences, and around 9.9% of those were seen once. Roughly 27% of the sample is in the top ten clones. The starting material was PBMCs, obtained before TCRalphabeta/CD19-depleted stem cell transplant. The clonotype originates from a child younger than two with acute myeloid leukemia, due to receive a stem cell transplant. This chain joins TRBV20-1 to TRBJ2-1; no D gene is confidently identified. The CDR3 corresponds to CSARRYYNEQFF. The DNA reads TGCAGTGCTAGGAGATACTACAATGAGCAGTTCTTC.